This entry concerns a single T cell receptor (beta chain). In its sample, this clone was seen many times. What this receptor recognizes is not known. The read halts 3 residues ahead of the CDR3 end, with the missing end drawn from the germline J gene. Most CVID patients and most healthy controls were of Caucasian heritage. From each donor, 5 to 8 ml of heparinized peripheral whole blood was collected. Genomic DNA from adults with common variable immune deficiency (CVID) and from healthy adult controls was used to sequence TCRbeta CDR3 repertoires. The control group was made up of some 22 healthy adult volunteers (about ten male and around twelve female) whose ages ranged from 23 to 66 years, with a mean age of roughly 33. Diluted blood was density-centrifuged over Hypaque 1077 or Ficoll-Paque to isolate peripheral blood mononuclear cells. Genomic DNA was obtained from unsorted mononuclear cells using either Qiagen column purification or a centrifugation-based method.

This specimen comes from a study of T cell clonality in common variable immunodeficiency (dated by TCRdb to the mid-2010s). V lost 3 bases and J lost 6 bases; the stretch between them is 6 bases long. The germline V gene sets CDR1 to MDHEN and CDR2 to SYDVKM. The CDR3 holds 12 amino acids from the cysteine to the phenylalanine. The DNA has 27 bases, all within the CDR3, and is read from base 1. For sequencing input, CVID and control samples contributed equivalent amounts of genomic DNA. For every sample, a 60 bp segment covering the rearranged TCRbeta CDR3 region was amplified and then sequenced. The immunoSEQ assay, a bias-corrected multiplex PCR combined with high-throughput sequencing, was used to amplify TCRbeta. As for the original processing: Every unique nucleotide sequence counted as a clone and was annotated with V, D and J genes, copy number and frequency. Sequences were labeled productive if in frame, and non-productive if out of frame or containing stop codons. Clonality was calculated from Shannon's entropy as previously described. The predicted amino acid sequences of productive clones were used to derive mean CDR3 Kyte-Doolittle hydropathy. Scaled V gene usage was hierarchically clustered using Manhattan distance and complete linkage with the R hclust function. Clone sharing by CDR3 amino acid sequence was assessed by resampling 12 repertoires per group over 100 rounds. The repertoires were screened for 70 published EBV-specific TCRbeta sequences and fewer than 300 published CMV-specific TCRbeta sequences. A couple of CVID samples yielding fewer than 10,000 sequences were excluded from analysis, leaving 42 CVID repertoires. This immuneACCESS table, as held by TCRdb, lists in-frame sequences with V and J called but not all clones. Of the missing ones, under half trace to an unresolved V gene in checked studies; the others have no known cause. V, J and clone size reflect that table, while D and trimming were determined from the DNA. In this sample, roughly 70,000 clones appear, none counted once only. The ten largest make up 1.5% to 2% of the sample.

The research as a whole found: Fewer deletions and N-nucleotide insertions were reportedly observed in CVID TCRbeta sequences, and highly modified clones with 13 or more V deletions were reportedly absent from CVID TCRbeta sequences. According to the authors, finding the cause of the higher clonality in CVID would require sequencing the repertoires of T cell subpopulations. Compared with healthy controls, CVID subjects showed increased TCRbeta clonality (t-test p = 0.018), a feature most characteristic of about a third of subjects. Fewer TCRbeta clones were shared among CVID subjects than among healthy controls (p < 0.0001). Differences among patients in the CVID cohort limited the correlations between repertoire features and clinical complications. Even though DNA input was the same, control samples had an average of about 80,000 unique sequences each, compared with roughly 32,000 in CVID samples.

The rearranged segments are TRBV28 and TRBJ2-4; a confident D gene designation cannot be given. Material for sequencing was peripheral blood mononuclear cells. This receptor was obtained from a person aged 18 to 70 in good health. The DNA read from the CDR3 is TGTGCCAGCAGTTTTAACTTAAACATT. Translated, this gives CASSFNLNI. The whole CDR3 region reads CASSFNLNIQYF. The CDR3 plus the reference TRBV28 and TRBJ2-4 genes for the other parts give the full variable domain: DVKVTQSSRYLVKRTGEKVFLECVQDMDHENMFWYRQDPGLGLRLIYFSYDVKMKEKGDIPEGYSVSREKKERFSLILESASTNQTSMYLCASSFNLNIQYFGAGTRLSVL.